Reported below is one T cell receptor (beta chain). What it binds is not known. Sequenced by immunoSEQ multiplex PCR; TCRdb stores in-frame clones only, minus some. The data show fewer than 80,000 clones, with approximately 81% seen just once and roughly 3.9% held by the top ten. The record originates from a study of OX40 agonist ivuxolimab in advanced cancers. Turning to the study itself: Averaging about 60 years in age, with a range of about 23 to 79, the cohort was 65% to 90% male. The eligibility criteria allowed prior anti-PD-1, anti-PD-L1 or anti-CTLA-4 therapy, and 40% had some.

The length of the CDR3 is 13 residues. Germline V gene sequence: CDR1 SGHAT, CDR2 FQNNGV. V was clipped by 5 bases and J by 8 bases, with 16 bases between them. Study-wide findings and caveats: Some of the nonresponding patients also showed low levels of normalized T-cell clonal expansion. Among patients with partial responses at 0.1-3.0 mg/kg, clonal expansion was among the lowest.

This chain joins TRBV11-2 and TRBJ2-7; D remains unclear. The source is an adult with an advanced solid tumor such as melanoma, head and neck, liver or kidney cancer. The sequences come from CD4+ or CD8+ T cells sorted from blood, collected in a trial of the OX40 agonist ivuxolimab. CDR3 nucleotide sequence: TGTGCCAGCAGCCTATTCAGTTCTACGCAGCAGTACTTC. Its protein product is CASSLFSSTQQYF.